These 29 T cell receptor beta chains were all obtained from the same sample, sequenced in a study of Ad26.COV2.S vaccination and SARS-CoV-2 variants. TCRdb keeps only in-frame clones here, not all; method: immunoSEQ multiplex PCR. Of roughly 270,000 clones listed, approximately 89% are singletons. This sample's treatment: 15 to 20 received Ad26.COV2.S at low or high dose, single or two shots; about 5 received placebo; per-sample allocation not given. Day 63 after the first vaccine or placebo injection was the time point for sampling. The sequences come from peripheral blood, collected in a trial of Ad26.COV2.S vaccine versus placebo. The receptors were sampled from a person aged 18-65 years who received the Ad26.COV2.S COVID-19 vaccine or a placebo.

V usage is TRBV9 and J usage is TRBJ1-2; D is ambiguous. Germline CDR1 SGDLS, CDR2 YYNGEE. This CDR3 is 14 amino acids long. The V end lost 0 bases, the J end lost 3 bases, and 9 bases lay between the germline ends. The CDR3 DNA reads as TGTGCCAGCAGCGTAGCGGTGCCAGACTATGGCTACACCTTC. It yields the protein CASSVAVPDYGYTF.

This clone has a single count. The V call is TRBV7-2, the J call TRBJ1-2, with D possibly TRBD1 on 5 matching bases. Trimming cost V 5 bases and J 5 bases, with 15 bases left between them. Germline values: CDR1 SGHTA, CDR2 FQGNSA. CDR3 length: 14 residues. This chain's CDR3 is CASSPSGARYGYTF. The DNA for the CDR3 is TGTGCCAGCAGCCCATCCGGGGCTAGGTATGGCTACACCTTC.

Only one count was recorded for this clone. The J gene is TRBJ1-4, the V gene TRBV5-1, with unresolved D. This CDR3 contains 14 residues. The germline gives CDR1 SGHRS, CDR2 YFSETQ. The V gene lost 0 bases and the J gene lost 3 bases, with 6 bases spanning the gap. In DNA form, the CDR3 reads TGCGCCAGCAGCTTGGATAGGGCTAATGAAAAACTGTTTTTT. This codes for CASSLDRANEKLFF. The full variable domain, its missing parts supplied by reference TRBV5-1 and TRBJ1-4, is KAGVTQTPRYLIKTRGQQVTLSCSPISGHRSVSWYQQTPGQGLQFLFEYFSETQRNKGNFPGRFSGRQFSNSRSEMNVSTLELGDSALYLCASSLDRANEKLFFGSGTQLSVL.

The rearrangement uses TRBV7-9 and TRBJ2-1; D tentatively fits TRBD1 or TRBD2 (5 bases each). V was clipped by 5 bases and J by 6 bases, with 17 bases between them. CDR3 length: 15 residues. CDR1 and CDR2 (germline): SEHNR, FQNEAQ (reference sequence). CDR3 in amino acids: CASSPPGTRANEQFF. CDR3 nucleotides: TGTGCCAGCAGCCCACCCGGGACCCGGGCCAATGAGCAGTTCTTC.

This clone has a single count. This chain links TRBV5-5 with TRBJ2-7; 8 nucleotides match TRBD2. Trimming at V came to 5 bases and at J to 4 bases, leaving 8 bases not matched to a gene. Germline V gene sequence: CDR1 SGHKS, CDR2 YYEKEE (reference sequence). The CDR3 is 14 amino acids. CDR3 residues: CASRSGTSRYEQYF. The CDR3 coding sequence is TGTGCCAGCAGATCCGGGACTAGTAGGTACGAGCAGTACTTC. The full variable domain, in which reference TRBV5-5 and TRBJ2-7 provide the parts outside the CDR3, is DAGVTQSPTHLIKTRGQQVTLRCSPISGHKSVSWYQQVLGQGPQFIFQYYEKEERGRGNFPDRFSARQFPNYSSELNVNALLLGDSALYLCASRSGTSRYEQYFGPGTRLTVT.

The V and J genes are TRBV28 and TRBJ2-2; tentative D call: TRBD2 (6 bases). V was pared by 4 bases and J by 1 base, with 16 bases between. The CDR3 has 17 amino acids. CDR1 is MDHEN and CDR2 is SYDVKM in the germline V gene. CDR3: CASSSGSLQENTGELFF. The CDR3 bases are TGTGCCAGCAGTTCCGGGAGTTTACAGGAGAACACCGGGGAGCTGTTTTTT.

This clone turned up a few times. The chain employs TRBV5-1 and TRBJ1-1; TRBD1 agrees at 8 bases. The germline gives CDR1 SGHRS, CDR2 YFSETQ. The CDR3 is 13 residues long. V lost 4 bases, J lost 5 bases, and 4 bases stayed unmatched. DNA for the CDR3: TGCGCCAGCAGCCTGACAGGGGAGACTGAAGCTTTCTTT. Translation: CASSLTGETEAFF.

The V call is TRBV5-1, the J call TRBJ1-3, with D perhaps matching TRBD1 (6 bases). This CDR3 comprises 14 residues. Trimming cost V 5 bases and J 4 bases, with 13 bases left between them. The V gene's germline CDR1 is SGHRS and CDR2 YFSETQ. This CDR3 is CASSSTGFGNTIYF. For the CDR3, the DNA is TGCGCCAGCAGTTCTACAGGGTTCGGAAACACCATATATTTT.

The chain has TRBV28 and TRBJ1-2; no clear D. The CDR3 contains 14 residues. CDR1 and CDR2 (germline): MDHEN, SYDVKM. V was cut by 0 bases and J by 8 bases, with 13 bases left in between. The CDR3 reads CASSLWGVGGGYTF. CDR3 bases: TGTGCCAGCAGTTTATGGGGTGTAGGCGGGGGCTACACCTTC.

This clone was found once. The rearrangement uses TRBV12-3 or TRBV12-4 and TRBJ1-2; D call uncertain. This CDR3 comprises 12 residues. Deletions cut 3 bases from V and 6 bases from J, with 8 bases between. The CDR3 nucleotides are TGTGCCAGCAGTTTTGAGGATCATGGCTACACCTTC. This encodes CASSFEDHGYTF.

This chain connects TRBV3-1 (or the pseudogene TRBV3-2) to TRBJ2-5; 8 nucleotides align to TRBD1. V lost 3 bases, J lost 4 bases, and 7 bases stayed unmatched. The CDR3 is made up of 15 amino acids. Germline CDR1 is LGHDT and CDR2 is YNNKEL (reference sequence). The CDR3 bases are TGTGCCAGCAGCCAGACAGGGGTGGGGGGAGAGACCCAGTACTTC. Protein product: CASSQTGVGGETQYF.

The gene calls are TRBV7-9 and TRBJ2-7; D may be TRBD1 (6 bases). Per germline, CDR1 SEHNR and CDR2 FQNEAQ (reference sequence). V was cut by 4 bases and J by 3 bases, with 13 bases left in between. The CDR3 spans 14 residues. The CDR3: CASSSPGQNYEQYF. The CDR3 nucleotides read TGTGCCAGCAGCTCACCGGGACAAAACTACGAGCAGTACTTC.

The chain has TRBV5-6 and TRBJ1-1; the D gene is possibly TRBD1 (6 bases). The CDR3 spans 13 residues. Per the germline V gene, CDR1 is SGHDT and CDR2 is YYEEEE. Trimming pared 4 bases from V and 10 bases from J, leaving 17 bases between. The CDR3 reads CASSMEGGVTAFF. For the CDR3, the DNA is TGTGCCAGCAGCATGGAAGGGGGGGTGACAGCTTTCTTT.

The chain combines TRBV28 with TRBJ2-7; the D gene is possibly TRBD2 (6 bases). Deletions cut 8 bases from V and 2 bases from J, with 13 bases between. The germline V gene has CDR1 MDHEN and CDR2 SYDVKM. This CDR3 has 13 residues. CDR3 sequence: CASGRTDTYEQYF. The CDR3 coding sequence is TGTGCCAGCGGGAGGACGGACACCTACGAGCAGTACTTC.

A note on this clone: Other DNA sequences in this specimen translate into the identical CDR3. This chain connects TRBV27 to TRBJ1-5; D call uncertain. The CDR3 covers 14 residues. Germline V gives CDR1 MNHEY, CDR2 SMNVEV (reference sequence). V lost 4 bases and J lost 0, with 7 bases in between. CDR3 DNA: TGTGCCAGCAGTTCGGGCTATAGCAATCAGCCCCAGCATTTT. Protein: CASSSGYSNQPQHF.

This rearrangement joins TRBV20-1 to TRBJ2-7, with no clear D. Germline V CDR1 and CDR2: DFQATT, SNEGSKA (reference sequence). Trimming shortened V by 6 bases and J by 4 bases, and 10 bases separated the two germline ends. The CDR3 runs to 11 residues. The CDR3 region is CSAASAYEQYF. CDR3 sequence (DNA): TGCAGTGCGGCGTCAGCGTACGAGCAGTACTTC.

The genes are TRBV11-2 and TRBJ2-5; 11 positions agree with TRBD2. The germline V gene encodes CDR1 SGHAT and CDR2 FQNNGV. V was clipped by 3 bases and J by 5 bases; unmatched bases: 2. CDR3 size: 14 residues. The CDR3 sequence: CASSFSGGVETQYF. CDR3 DNA sequence: TGTGCCAGCAGCTTTAGCGGGGGGGTGGAGACCCAGTACTTC.

This chain uses TRBV3-1 (or the pseudogene TRBV3-2) with TRBJ2-6; 7 positions match TRBD1. The trim removed 4 bases at V and 0 bases at J, leaving 9 bases unmatched. The CDR3 has 18 amino acids. Germline CDR1 LGHDT, CDR2 YNNKEL (reference sequence). The DNA for the CDR3 is TGTGCCAGCAGCCCGTTACAGGGGCGAAGCTCTGGGGCCAACGTCCTGACTTTC. Translating gives CASSPLQGRSSGANVLTF.

This chain connects TRBV30 to TRBJ2-7, with D tentatively TRBD1 (6 bases). The CDR3 loop spans 15 amino acids. Germline assignment: CDR1 GTSNPN and CDR2 SVGIG (reference sequence). Trimming took 0 bases from V and 2 from J, leaving 14 bases between them. In DNA, the CDR3 is TGTGCCTGGAGTGTAGGTGGGGGCGTAGCCTACGAGCAGTACTTC. Its protein product is CAWSVGGGVAYEQYF. Based on the CDR3 plus reference TRBV30 and TRBJ2-7, the full variable domain is SQTIHQWPATLVQPVGSPLSLECTVEGTSNPNLYWYRQAAGRGLQLLFYSVGIGQISSEVPQNLSASRPQDRQFILSSKKLLLSDSGFYLCAWSVGGGVAYEQYFGPGTRLTVT.

V is TRBV23-1 and J is TRBJ1-6; D unresolved. TRBV23-1 is annotated as an ORF whose role is uncertain. Trimming left V 5 bases short and J 3 bases short, with 17 bases between. This CDR3 is 17 amino acids long. CDR3 region: CASSFDTEMIYNSPLHF. The CDR3 nucleotides are TGCGCCAGCAGTTTCGACACCGAAATGATCTATAATTCACCCCTCCACTTT.

This rearrangement joins TRBV12-5 to TRBJ2-1; D is ambiguous. Trimming removed 7 bases from V and 2 bases from J, with 15 bases in between. The CDR3 is 15 amino acids. In germline, CDR1 is LGHNT, CDR2 FRNRAP. The CDR3 spells CASVVGPVAYNEQFF. DNA of the CDR3: TGTGCTAGTGTTGTGGGCCCCGTGGCCTACAATGAGCAGTTCTTC.

This clone was recorded once. The rearrangement joins TRBV5-1 to TRBJ2-1; D call uncertain. The germline V gene has CDR1 SGHRS and CDR2 YFSETQ. Trimming shortened V by 9 bases and J by 5 bases, and 21 bases separated the two germline ends. CDR3 length equals 15 residues. The CDR3 reads CATRWGSRPNNEQFF. The CDR3 DNA follows: TGCGCCACCAGGTGGGGTTCGCGCCCTAACAATGAGCAGTTCTTC.

This clone came up once. The gene calls are TRBV3-1 (or the pseudogene TRBV3-2) and TRBJ1-2; 9 bases are a match to TRBD1. Germline values: CDR1 LGHDT, CDR2 YNNKEL (reference sequence). V lost 1 base to trimming and J lost 1 base; unmatched junction nucleotides: 13. This CDR3 comprises 19 residues. CDR3: CASSQGSGTGWSFNYGYTF. The CDR3 region has the DNA TGTGCCAGCAGCCAAGGATCCGGGACAGGGTGGTCCTTTAACTATGGCTACACCTTC.

Many counts were recorded for this clone. This chain joins TRBV7-9 and TRBJ2-7; D unclear. The CDR3 is 11 amino acids. The V end was cut by 1 base, the J end by 6 bases, with 4 bases between. Germline V gene sequence: CDR1 SEHNR, CDR2 FQNEAQ (reference sequence). The CDR3: CASSLDAEQYF. The CDR3, as DNA: TGTGCCAGCAGCTTAGACGCCGAGCAGTACTTC.

The chain couples TRBV7-2 to TRBJ1-2; TRBD1 agrees at 10 bases. The CDR3 consists of 15 residues. The germline V gene has CDR1 SGHTA and CDR2 FQGNSA. The ends lost 3 bases at V and 3 bases at J; junction bases unmatched: 4. Here the CDR3 DNA reads TGTGCCAGCAGCTTTGGACAGGGGGTGGACTATGGCTACACCTTC. It specifies CASSFGQGVDYGYTF.

The rearrangement links TRBV6-5 to TRBJ1-5; 7 bases are a match to TRBD1. From germline, CDR1 is MNHEY and CDR2 SVGAGI. With V trimmed by 10 bases and J by 4 bases, 4 bases remained unmatched. This CDR3 is 12 amino acids long. The chain's CDR3 is CATRQGNQPQHF. CDR3 coding DNA: TGTGCCACCCGACAGGGAAATCAGCCCCAGCATTTT.

V usage is TRBV11-2 and J usage is TRBJ2-7; D possibly uses TRBD1 or TRBD2 (5 bases each). CDR3 length: 15 residues. The V and J ends lost 1 base and 2 bases respectively, with 12 bases between them. CDR1 and CDR2 (germline): SGHAT, FQNNGV. In DNA, the CDR3 is TGTGCCAGCAGCTTAGGACCTGGGACGGCCTACGAGCAGTACTTC. It encodes CASSLGPGTAYEQYF.

The V gene is TRBV11-2, the J gene TRBJ2-4; D is uncertain. Germline V CDR1 and CDR2: SGHAT, FQNNGV. CDR3 length equals 13 residues. V gave up 3 bases and J gave up 2 bases, with 5 bases separating them. The chain's CDR3 is CASSFAPKNIQYF. CDR3 in DNA: TGTGCCAGCAGCTTTGCACCCAAAAACATTCAGTACTTC.

The gene calls are TRBV5-1 and TRBJ2-7, with D unresolved. Germline V gene data show CDR1 as SGHRS and CDR2 as YFSETQ. The length of the CDR3 is 14 residues. With 2 bases removed from V and 1 base from J, the gap between germline ends came to 10 bases. The CDR3 nucleotides read TGCGCCAGCAGCTTCCAGGTGACATCCTACGAGCAGTACTTC. This encodes CASSFQVTSYEQYF.